This T cell receptor (beta chain) was identified in a study of T cells after yellow fever vaccination. Across the study: The SMART-Seq v4 Ultra Low Input method served to prepare the low-cell-number fractions.

Study conclusions and caveats: CD4 and CD8 compartments shared a small share of clonotypes.

Trimming took 11 bases from V and 1 from J, leaving 11 bases between them. This CDR3 has 12 residues. This clonotype has more than one count but fewer than ten. Its matching antigen is unknown. TCRdb re-called the 5' RACE reads through MiXCR, storing one row per CDR3 protein. There are approximately 120,000 distinct CDR3 sequences in the sample; more than 7.5% occur only once, and 40% lies in the top ten. The chain recombines TRBV12-3 or TRBV12-4 with TRBJ1-1; D is unclear. This sequence originates from a man aged 18 to 30 who received the YFV17D yellow fever vaccine. The sequencing used CD8+ T cells sorted from PBMCs, collected on the day of the yellow fever booster vaccination. The CDR3 protein is CAARARNTEAFF. CDR3 DNA sequence: TGTGCCGCGAGGGCCCGGAACACTGAAGCTTTCTTT.